This is a list of T cell receptor beta chains from one sample in a study of cytomegalovirus exposure and HLA in healthy donors. Here immunoSEQ multiplex PCR was the method, and the copy in TCRdb shows in-frame clones only, minus some. The sample consists of around 120,000 clones, around 69% of them appearing once. Material for sequencing was PBMCs. The source of these receptors is a human donor in good health. Both conserved end residues are trimmed from each CDR3. Each record gives: V gene, clone size, CDR3 protein. Rows may omit the clone size; those that give it use once, few, many or a size class.

V gene: TRBV6-5
clone size: NA
CDR3 protein: ASWGTGGAFAF

V gene: TRBV29-1
clone size: NA
CDR3 protein: SVEAGVRETQY

V gene: TRBV5-6
clone size: once
CDR3 protein: ASSFRPGQEAF

V gene: TRBV2
clone size: NA
CDR3 protein: ASSTVLGQGAKNIQY

V gene: TRBV29-1
clone size: NA
CDR3 protein: SVVDLAGNEQF

V gene: TRBV11-2
clone size: few
CDR3 protein: ASSSRLAEQETQY

V gene: TRBV6-5
clone size: NA
CDR3 protein: ASSYGTGGYEQY

V gene: TRBV28
clone size: NA
CDR3 protein: ASSSDRERTEAF

V gene: TRBV5-4
clone size: few
CDR3 protein: ASSSSGGAYNEQF

V gene: TRBV5-5
clone size: NA
CDR3 protein: ASSRTPQDNQPQH

V gene: TRBV15
clone size: once
CDR3 protein: ATSRDVRVADGYT

V gene: TRBV5-1
clone size: few
CDR3 protein: ASSLLPSGSYNEQF

V gene: TRBV7-3
clone size: NA
CDR3 protein: ASSLTGGRSYNEQF

V gene: TRBV5-4
clone size: NA
CDR3 protein: ASSAGRGGYT

V gene: TRBV7-9
clone size: NA
CDR3 protein: SSSLGGTENNEQF

V gene: TRBV7-6
clone size: NA
CDR3 protein: ASSFGSAMAEQF

V gene: TRBV6-1
clone size: NA
CDR3 protein: ASSPQGNYGYT

V gene: TRBV28
clone size: NA
CDR3 protein: ASSEQGKAEQETQY

V gene: TRBV6-1
clone size: NA
CDR3 protein: ASSDRGGSTNYGYT

V gene: TRBV28
clone size: few
CDR3 protein: ASSLRQGAYEQY

V gene: TRBV29-1
clone size: NA
CDR3 protein: SVVWAHTEAF

V gene: TRBV9
clone size: NA
CDR3 protein: ASSGAGGRGTDTQY

V gene: TRBV19
clone size: NA
CDR3 protein: ASSIGGQGPDTQY

V gene: TRBV29-1
clone size: few
CDR3 protein: SVRTSSTGELF

V gene: TRBV11-2
clone size: NA
CDR3 protein: ASSLTSGRGLAKNIQY

V gene: TRBV9
clone size: NA
CDR3 protein: ASSVTDDRETQY

V gene: TRBV6-5
clone size: NA
CDR3 protein: ASSYEGVQGDTQY

V gene: TRBV7-2
clone size: NA
CDR3 protein: ASSLARASGTGELF

V gene: TRBV20-1
clone size: NA
CDR3 protein: SALDKAGYT

V gene: TRBV11-2
clone size: NA
CDR3 protein: ASSLIGPRGGKLF

V gene: TRBV11-1
clone size: NA
CDR3 protein: ASSLSQHNEKLF

V gene: TRBV2
clone size: NA
CDR3 protein: ASSDWTSGGEETQY